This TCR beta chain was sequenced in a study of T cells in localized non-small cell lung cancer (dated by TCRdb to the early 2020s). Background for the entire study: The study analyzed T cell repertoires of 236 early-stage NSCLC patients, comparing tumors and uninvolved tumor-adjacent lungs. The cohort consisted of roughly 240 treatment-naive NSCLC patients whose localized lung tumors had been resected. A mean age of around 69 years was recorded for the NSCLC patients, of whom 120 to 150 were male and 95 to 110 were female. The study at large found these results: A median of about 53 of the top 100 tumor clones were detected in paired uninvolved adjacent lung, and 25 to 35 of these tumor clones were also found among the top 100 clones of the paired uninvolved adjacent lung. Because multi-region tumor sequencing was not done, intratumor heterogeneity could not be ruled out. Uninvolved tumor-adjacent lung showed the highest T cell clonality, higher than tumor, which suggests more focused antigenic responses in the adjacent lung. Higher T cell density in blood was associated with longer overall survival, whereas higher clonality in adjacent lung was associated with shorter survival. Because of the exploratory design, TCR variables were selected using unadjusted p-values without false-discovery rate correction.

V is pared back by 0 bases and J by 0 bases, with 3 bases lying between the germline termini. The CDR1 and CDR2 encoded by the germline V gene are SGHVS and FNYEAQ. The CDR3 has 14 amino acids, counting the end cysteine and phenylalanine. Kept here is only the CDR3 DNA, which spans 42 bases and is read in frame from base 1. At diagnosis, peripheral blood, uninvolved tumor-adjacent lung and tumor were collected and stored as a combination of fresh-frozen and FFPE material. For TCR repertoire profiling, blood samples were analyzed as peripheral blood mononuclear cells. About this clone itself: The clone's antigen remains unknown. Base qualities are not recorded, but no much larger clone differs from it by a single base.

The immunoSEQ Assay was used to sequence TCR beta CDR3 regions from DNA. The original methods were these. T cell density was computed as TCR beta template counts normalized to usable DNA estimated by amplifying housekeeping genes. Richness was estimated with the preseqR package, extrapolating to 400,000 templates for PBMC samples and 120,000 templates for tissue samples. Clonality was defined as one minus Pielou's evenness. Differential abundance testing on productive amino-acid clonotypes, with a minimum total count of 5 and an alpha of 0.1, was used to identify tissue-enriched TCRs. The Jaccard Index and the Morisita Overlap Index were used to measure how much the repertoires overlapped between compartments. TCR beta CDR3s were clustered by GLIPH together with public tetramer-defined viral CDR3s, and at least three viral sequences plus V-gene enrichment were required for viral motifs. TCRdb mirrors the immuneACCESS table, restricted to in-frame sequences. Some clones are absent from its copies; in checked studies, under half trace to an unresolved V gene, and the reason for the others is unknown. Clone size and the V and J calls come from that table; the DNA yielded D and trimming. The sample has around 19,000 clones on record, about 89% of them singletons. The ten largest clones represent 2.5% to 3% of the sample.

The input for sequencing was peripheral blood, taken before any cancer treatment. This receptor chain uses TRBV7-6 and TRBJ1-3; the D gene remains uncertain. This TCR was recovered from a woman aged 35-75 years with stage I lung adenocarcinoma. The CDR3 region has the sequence CASSLAGSGNTIYF. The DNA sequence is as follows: TGTGCCAGCAGCTTAGCGGGCTCTGGAAACACCATATATTTT.